These 20 T cell receptor beta chains were all obtained from the same sample, sequenced in a study of shared T cell receptors in the human thymus. Assay: immunoSEQ multiplex PCR; the TCRdb copy retains only in-frame clones and omits some. The sample yields roughly 500,000 clones, around 82% seen once. The same specimen was also included in a second study, on human thymus T cells.

The sample consisted of thymocytes. Receptor source: a boy in the first two years of life with a congenital heart defect.

CDR3 residues: CASSSNTTSGANVLTF. The DNA of the CDR3 is TGTGCCAGCAGCTCTAACACGACTTCTGGGGCCAACGTCCTGACTTTC. This chain links TRBV7-7 with TRBJ2-6; D is undetermined. The germline CDR1 and CDR2 sequences are SSHAT and FNYEAQ (reference sequence). This CDR3 comprises 16 residues. V was shortened by 4 bases and J by 1 base, with 11 bases between the two germline ends.

The rearrangement links TRBV5-6 to TRBJ1-2, with no clear D. Trimming pared 2 bases from V and 4 bases from J, leaving 9 bases between. The germline gives CDR1 SGHDT, CDR2 YYEEEE. The CDR3 length is 13 residues. The chain's CDR3 is CASSFAGLYGYTF. Here the CDR3 DNA reads TGTGCCAGCAGCTTCGCAGGCCTCTATGGCTACACCTTC.

A single count supports this clone. V usage is TRBV30 and J usage is TRBJ1-2; D is ambiguous. V dropped 1 base and J dropped 3 bases, with 15 bases sitting between them. The CDR3 is made up of 15 amino acids. The germline V gene encodes CDR1 GTSNPN and CDR2 SVGIG (reference sequence). CDR3 DNA sequence: TGTGCCTGGAGTGGTATCAACATCGTGGACTATGGCTACACCTTC. Its translation: CAWSGINIVDYGYTF.

The J gene is TRBJ2-3, the V gene TRBV7-3, with TRBD2 identical over 10 bases. There are 16 residues in the CDR3. The junction had 8 bases not matched to a gene; V was cut back by 5 bases and J by 3 bases. The germline V gene encodes CDR1 SGHTA and CDR2 FQGTGA. CDR3 sequence reads: CASSPRLAGATDTQYF. DNA for the CDR3: TGTGCCAGCAGCCCCCGGCTAGCGGGAGCGACAGATACGCAGTATTTT.

The sample holds a few counts of this clone. This chain uses TRBV27 with TRBJ1-2, with TRBD1 identical over 8 bases. Per the germline V gene, CDR1 is MNHEY and CDR2 is SMNVEV (reference sequence). This CDR3 has 14 residues. J was trimmed by 4 bases and V by 8 bases; bases with no gene match: 9. The DNA of the CDR3 is TGTGCCAGCGGCAGGGGGCGCGGAAGCTATGGCTACACCTTC. Residues: CASGRGRGSYGYTF.

This clone was picked up one time. The chain has TRBV5-6 and TRBJ2-1; TRBD1 might be the D (6 bases). This CDR3 spans 17 amino acids. The germline V gene has CDR1 SGHDT and CDR2 YYEEEE. The V and J ends lost 4 bases and 7 bases respectively, with 24 bases between them. CDR3 nucleotide sequence: TGTGCCAGCAGCCAGGCCTCAGGGACAAACCCTTGGAATGAGCAGTTCTTC. Amino acid sequence: CASSQASGTNPWNEQFF.

The rearrangement uses TRBV11-2 and TRBJ2-3; TRBD1 matches at 9 bases. The CDR3 length is 16 residues. V lost 5 bases to trimming and J lost 9 bases; unmatched junction nucleotides: 15. Germline CDR1 is SGHAT and CDR2 is FQNNGV. The CDR3 nucleotides read TGTGCCAGCAGCGCCCACCGGGACAGGGATGAGTTGACGCAGTATTTT. Protein: CASSAHRDRDELTQYF.

The chain joins TRBV7-9 to TRBJ2-3; 9 nucleotides line up with TRBD2. The CDR3 spans 17 residues. With 2 bases clipped from V and 0 bases from J, the junction kept 6 bases outside the gene matches. CDR1 and CDR2 (germline): SEHNR, FQNEAQ (reference sequence). CDR3 in amino acids: CASSLWREGPSTDTQYF. Here the CDR3 DNA reads TGTGCCAGCAGCTTATGGCGGGAGGGCCCGAGCACAGATACGCAGTATTTT.

The gene calls are TRBV6-5 and TRBJ2-1; the D gene is possibly TRBD1 (5 bases). CDR1 and CDR2 from the germline V gene are MNHEY and SVGAGI. Trimming removed 2 bases from V and 10 bases from J, with 21 bases in between. The CDR3 loop spans 16 amino acids. The CDR3 sequence: CASSYPPGFPFREQFF. CDR3 nucleotides: TGTGCCAGCAGTTACCCTCCAGGGTTCCCGTTTAGGGAGCAGTTCTTC.

J is TRBJ1-6 and V is TRBV30, with 7 bases fitting TRBD1. This CDR3 is 17 amino acids long. Germline V gene lookup returns CDR1 GTSNPN and CDR2 SVGIG (reference sequence). V shed 3 bases and J 9 bases; nucleotides not matched to a gene: 17. Here the CDR3 DNA reads TGTGCCTGGAGCAGGATGACAGGGCGCCCCCAGATTTCACCCCTCCACTTT. It yields the protein CAWSRMTGRPQISPLHF.

This clone was seen once. V usage is TRBV6-5 and J usage is TRBJ2-1; D possibly corresponds to TRBD2 (6 bases). Germline CDR1 and CDR2: MNHEY and SVGAGI. Trimming shortened V by 2 bases and J by 7 bases, and 15 bases separated the two germline ends. This CDR3 spans 15 amino acids. In DNA, the CDR3 is TGTGCCAGCAGTTACCGACCGGGAGACCCTAATGAGCAGTTCTTC. It yields the protein CASSYRPGDPNEQFF.

The chain couples TRBV6-1 to TRBJ2-7; 7 nucleotides agree with TRBD1. After removal of 6 bases from V and 6 bases from J, the junction contained 5 bases not matched to a gene. The CDR3 covers 12 residues. Germline V CDR1 and CDR2: MNHNS, SASEGT. CDR3 coding DNA: TGTGCCAGCAGAAGGACAGGCGGCGAGCAGTACTTC. Translated: CASRRTGGEQYF.

V usage is TRBV14 and J usage is TRBJ2-7; 8 positions agree with TRBD1. This CDR3 comprises 15 residues. Per the germline V gene, CDR1 is SGHDN and CDR2 is FVKESK. The V segment lost 4 bases and the J segment 4 bases; nucleotides outside the gene matches: 9. CDR3 in DNA: TGTGCCAGCAGCCTTCACAGGGGGACGCCATACGAGCAGTACTTC. Translating it yields CASSLHRGTPYEQYF.

This clone is a singleton in its sample. The V and J genes are TRBV4-3 and TRBJ2-1, with D uncertain. The CDR3 totals 14 residues. V gave up 0 bases and J gave up 7 bases, with 10 bases separating them. Germline CDR1 and CDR2: LGHNA and YSLEER. This chain's CDR3 is CASSQDGPVNEQFF. CDR3 in DNA: TGCGCCAGCAGCCAAGATGGCCCCGTGAATGAGCAGTTCTTC.

This chain joins TRBV27 and TRBJ2-1; 9 nucleotides match TRBD2. The CDR3 is 17 residues long. Germline CDR1 reads MNHEY; CDR2 reads SMNVEV (reference sequence). Trimming at V came to 5 bases and at J to 6 bases, leaving 14 bases not matched to a gene. This CDR3 reads CASSQRRREGHGNEQFF. DNA of the CDR3: TGTGCCAGCAGTCAAAGGAGGCGGGAGGGCCACGGCAATGAGCAGTTCTTC.

The CDR3 DNA is TGTGCCAGCAGCGGCCGACAGGGAAGCACAGATACGCAGTATTTT. This gives the protein CASSGRQGSTDTQYF. The chain uses TRBV5-6 and TRBJ2-3; TRBD1 aligns across 7 bases. With V trimmed by 4 bases and J by 0 bases, 5 bases remained unmatched. Germline V gives CDR1 SGHDT, CDR2 YYEEEE. The CDR3 has 15 residues.

This clone was recorded a few times. The rearrangement links TRBV19 to TRBJ2-2; TRBD2 aligns across 13 bases. Trimming took 7 bases from V and 4 from J; bases not matched to a gene: 12. Germline V gene lookup returns CDR1 LNHDA and CDR2 SQIVND (reference sequence). The CDR3 is 18 residues long. As DNA, the CDR3 is TGTGCCAGTATCGGGGGAGGACTAGCGGGAGTGGCCACCGGGGAGCTGTTTTTT. Its translation is CASIGGGLAGVATGELFF.

CDR3 DNA: TGTGCCAGCAGTCCACAGGTAGCGGGGGCCTACGAGCAGTACTTC. It codes for CASSPQVAGAYEQYF. The J gene is TRBJ2-7, the V gene TRBV27; 9 bases fit TRBD2. The length of the CDR3 is 15 residues. With V trimmed by 5 bases and J by 2 bases, 7 bases remained unmatched. Germline assignment: CDR1 MNHEY and CDR2 SMNVEV (reference sequence).

CDR3 residues: CAISEPIKTGEATIYF. CDR3 in DNA: TGTGCCATCAGCGAGCCTATCAAGACAGGGGAGGCCACCATATATTTT. V gene TRBV10-3 combines with J gene TRBJ1-3; 8 nucleotides match TRBD1. The CDR3 extends over 16 amino acids. V dropped 6 bases and J dropped 9; count of bases not matched to a gene: 16. CDR1 is ENHRY and CDR2 is SYGVKD in the germline V gene.

The V gene is TRBV9, the J gene TRBJ1-4; D gene uncertain. The CDR3 length is 15 residues. Trimming removed 0 bases from V and 0 bases from J, with 6 bases in between. Germline V gives CDR1 SGDLS, CDR2 YYNGEE. As DNA, the CDR3 is TGTGCCAGCAGCGTAGCTACCGCAACTAATGAAAAACTGTTTTTT. Protein sequence: CASSVATATNEKLFF.